The next 22 T cell receptor beta chains were all read from a single sample in a study of PD-1 blockade in classical Hodgkin lymphoma. Each patient relapsed following autologous stem cell transplantation, and prior brentuximab vedotin exposure differed. Clones were read by immunoSEQ multiplex PCR, and TCRdb kept only the in-frame ones, dropping some. The data show roughly 55,000 clones, more than 65% seen once. The specimen comprised peripheral blood mononuclear cells (PBMCs), sampled at baseline. The source is a human donor with classical Hodgkin lymphoma.

The rearrangement links TRBV11-3 to TRBJ2-3; TRBD2 agrees at 12 bases. The CDR3 sequence is 15 residues long. V lost 6 bases, J lost 6 bases, and 7 bases stayed unmatched. Germline CDR1 reads SGHNT; CDR2 reads YENEEA. The CDR3 DNA reads TGTGCCAGCAGGGAACTAGCGGGGGGCGCGGATACGCAGTATTTT. Protein product: CASRELAGGADTQYF.

The count of this clone is one. The V call is TRBV19, the J call TRBJ1-1; D is uncertain. Trimming removed 3 bases at V and 5 bases at J, with 16 bases between. The germline gives CDR1 LNHDA, CDR2 SQIVND (reference sequence). This CDR3 comprises 15 residues. The chain's CDR3 is CASSISTRPVTEAFF. CDR3 sequence (DNA): TGTGCCAGTAGTATTAGTACCAGACCTGTGACTGAAGCTTTCTTT.

The V gene is TRBV30, the J gene TRBJ1-5, with 7 positions matching TRBD1. The junction had 6 bases not matched to a gene; V was cut back by 5 bases and J by 5 bases. CDR1 is GTSNPN and CDR2 is SVGIG in the germline V gene (reference sequence). The CDR3 extends over 13 amino acids. Here the CDR3 reads CAWGPTGHQPQHF. In DNA form, the CDR3 reads TGTGCCTGGGGTCCGACAGGGCATCAGCCCCAGCATTTT.

The V call is TRBV2, the J call TRBJ2-7, with 10 bases aligning to TRBD1. Germline CDR1 and CDR2: SNHLY and FYNNEI. J lost 4 bases, V lost 7 bases, and 16 bases had no gene match. The CDR3 is made up of 17 amino acids. The CDR3 protein is CASTSGQGRREGYEQYF. The CDR3 bases are TGTGCCAGCACCTCGGGACAGGGGCGACGGGAGGGTTACGAGCAGTACTTC.

This sequence joins TRBV29-1 and TRBJ2-7, with TRBD1 identical over 9 bases. Trimming removed 8 bases from V and 4 bases from J; junction bases left unmatched: 9. Germline assignment: CDR1 SQVTM and CDR2 ANQGSEA. This CDR3 spans 13 amino acids. In DNA, the CDR3 is TGCAGCACTCGGACAGGGGAGGTTTACGAGCAGTACTTC. This translates into CSTRTGEVYEQYF.

This chain uses TRBV19 with TRBJ2-3, with D possibly TRBD1 on 6 matching bases. Trimming shortened V by 5 bases and J by 6 bases, and 12 bases separated the two germline ends. Per germline, CDR1 LNHDA and CDR2 SQIVND (reference sequence). The CDR3 covers 13 residues. This CDR3 reads CASSVSGVDTQYF. The CDR3 DNA reads as TGTGCCAGTAGTGTCTCAGGGGTTGATACGCAGTATTTT.

This clone was picked up one time. The chain recombines TRBV30 with TRBJ2-1; D might be TRBD2 (6 bases). Germline lookup yields CDR1 GTSNPN and CDR2 SVGIG (reference sequence). The V and J ends lost 1 base and 5 bases respectively, with 15 bases between them. The CDR3 spans 15 residues. The CDR3 DNA follows: TGTGCCTGGAGTGGGGCGGGGACGCTTAACAATGAGCAGTTCTTC. This encodes CAWSGAGTLNNEQFF.

A few counts support this clone. This chain uses TRBV7-9 with TRBJ1-5, with 8 bases lining up with TRBD1. Germline CDR1 and CDR2: SEHNR and FQNEAQ (reference sequence). The V gene end was trimmed by 6 bases and the J gene end by 10 bases; junction bases not matched to a gene: 5. This CDR3 spans 12 amino acids. CDR3 in amino acids: CASRDDRGPQHF. The CDR3 DNA reads as TGTGCCAGCAGGGACGACAGGGGTCCCCAGCATTTT.

V and J are TRBV29-1 and TRBJ1-1; D perhaps matches TRBD1 (6 bases). V lost 4 bases and J lost 4, with 16 bases in between. In germline, CDR1 is SQVTM, CDR2 ANQGSEA. The CDR3 runs 14 residues. CDR3 in amino acids: CSVGRGLGRTEAFF. CDR3 nucleotide sequence: TGCAGCGTTGGCAGGGGACTTGGTCGCACTGAAGCTTTCTTT.

V gene TRBV7-8 combines with J gene TRBJ2-7; 8 positions match TRBD1. V lost 2 bases, J lost 7 bases, and 7 bases stayed unmatched. Germline CDR1 is SGHVS and CDR2 is FQNEAQ. This CDR3 contains 14 residues. The CDR3 nucleotides read TGTGCCAGCAGCTTAACCAGGGGGCGAGGGGAGCAGTACGTC. It is translated as CASSLTRGRGEQYV.

This clone is deemed medium-sized. The rearrangement uses TRBV7-9 and TRBJ1-1, with 7 bases aligning to TRBD1. Germline CDR1 and CDR2: SEHNR and FQNEAQ (reference sequence). With V trimmed by 5 bases and J by 1 base, 4 bases remained unmatched. This CDR3 has 14 residues. The CDR3 DNA sequence: TGTGCCAGCAGCCCCAGGACAGGGAACACTGAAGCTTTCTTT. Translation: CASSPRTGNTEAFF.

This clone was detected only a few times. This chain joins TRBV10-1 and TRBJ2-2; no clear D. Germline V CDR1 and CDR2: WNHNN, SYGVQD (reference sequence). The CDR3 length is 12 residues. Between the trimmed V and J ends, which lost 3 bases and 7 bases, there was a span of 6 bases. The chain's CDR3 is CASSDPVGELFF. The DNA of the CDR3 is TGCGCCAGCAGTGATCCCGTCGGGGAGCTGTTTTTT.

V is TRBV10-3 and J is TRBJ1-1, with TRBD1 identical over 7 bases. The CDR3 spans 15 residues. The germline CDR1 and CDR2 sequences are ENHRY and SYGVKD. J gave up 1 base and V 3 bases, and 5 bases lay outside the gene matches. The CDR3 region is CAISERDSQNTEAFF. The CDR3 DNA sequence: TGTGCCATCAGTGAAAGGGACAGCCAGAACACTGAAGCTTTCTTT.

V usage is TRBV2 and J usage is TRBJ1-2, with D tentatively TRBD1 (6 bases). Looked up from germline, CDR1 is SNHLY and CDR2 is FYNNEI. V dropped 6 bases and J dropped 6 bases, with 14 bases sitting between them. This CDR3 contains 13 residues. The CDR3 DNA sequence: TGTGCCAGCAGAGCCCGGGGGGCCCATGGCTACACCTTC. It translates to CASRARGAHGYTF.

The chain has TRBV30 and TRBJ2-1, with 7 bases fitting TRBD2. Germline V gives CDR1 GTSNPN, CDR2 SVGIG (reference sequence). J gave up 0 bases and V 2 bases, and 4 bases lay outside the gene matches. The CDR3 consists of 15 residues. CDR3 loop: CAWSMGTNSYNEQFF. For the CDR3, the DNA is TGTGCCTGGAGTATGGGGACTAACTCCTACAATGAGCAGTTCTTC.

V gene TRBV9 combines with J gene TRBJ1-2; no firm D call. Trimming shortened V by 4 bases and J by 6 bases, and 16 bases separated the two germline ends. Germline assignment: CDR1 SGDLS and CDR2 YYNGEE. The CDR3 spans 14 residues. CDR3 protein: CASSTSRDYNGYTF. Written as DNA, the CDR3 is TGTGCCAGCAGCACTAGCCGGGATTATAATGGCTACACCTTC.

This chain joins TRBV11-2 and TRBJ2-1, with D perhaps matching TRBD1 or TRBD2 (7 bases each). CDR1 and CDR2 (germline): SGHAT, FQNNGV. The V and J ends lost 5 bases and 7 bases respectively, with 15 bases between them. CDR3 length: 14 residues. CDR3 DNA sequence: TGTGCCAGCAGCCCGACCCAGGGGGGGAATGAGCAGTTCTTC. This translates into CASSPTQGGNEQFF.

In this sample, this clone turned up many times. Here the CDR3 DNA reads TGTGCCAGCAGCTCGACTGAAAAACTGTTTTTT. As protein: CASSSTEKLFF. V is TRBV7-9 and J is TRBJ1-4, with D unclear. CDR1 and CDR2 (germline): SEHNR, FQNEAQ (reference sequence). V lost 4 bases and J 7 bases, leaving 4 bases between the germline ends. CDR3 size: 11 residues. Full variable domain (rest looked up from reference TRBV7-9 and TRBJ1-4): DTGVSQNPRHKITKRGQNVTFRCDPISEHNRLYWYRQTLGQGPEFLTYFQNEAQLEKSRLLSDRFSAERPKGSFSTLEIQRTEQGDSAMYLCASSSTEKLFFGSGTQLSVL.

This clone was observed once. The genes are TRBV25-1 and TRBJ1-5, with TRBD1 as a possible D gene (6 bases). V gave up 5 bases and J gave up 4 bases, with 18 bases separating them. The CDR3 covers 16 residues. Germline-derived CDR1 and CDR2 are MGHDK and SYGVNS. CDR3 protein: CASSTIGGGRNQPQHF. The CDR3 coding sequence is TGTGCCAGCAGTACAATAGGGGGGGGAAGGAATCAGCCCCAGCATTTT. Full variable domain (remainder filled in from reference TRBV25-1 and TRBJ1-5): EADIYQTPRYLVIGTGKKITLECSQTMGHDKMYWYQQDPGMELHLIHYSYGVNSTEKGDLSSESTVSRIRTEHFPLTLESARPSHTSQYLCASSTIGGGRNQPQHFGDGTRLSIL.

The sample holds a few counts of this clone. CDR3 protein: CASSSRPRANTGELFF. The CDR3 region has the DNA TGTGCCAGCAGCTCCAGGCCCCGGGCGAACACCGGGGAGCTGTTTTTT. The chain recombines TRBV7-2 with TRBJ2-2, with D hard to call. V lost 4 bases to trimming and J lost 0 bases, with 12 bases between them. The CDR3 contains 16 residues. Germline values: CDR1 SGHTA, CDR2 FQGNSA.

This chain joins TRBV11-2 and TRBJ2-7, with TRBD2 matching over 8 bases. There are 14 residues in the CDR3. V lost 1 base to trimming and J lost 6 bases; unmatched junction nucleotides: 5. Germline-derived CDR1 and CDR2 are SGHAT and FQNNGV. The CDR3 loop reads CASSLAGLDSEQYF. CDR3 coding DNA: TGTGCCAGCAGCTTAGCGGGACTAGACAGCGAGCAGTACTTC.

This clone occurred a few times. The rearrangement uses TRBV2 and TRBJ2-3; TRBD2 might be the D (6 bases). The CDR3 sequence is 14 residues long. Trimming stripped 11 bases from V and 4 bases from J, with 19 bases between. CDR1 and CDR2 (germline): SNHLY, FYNNEI. CDR3 bases: TGTGCCGGAAAAGGCGGGACTTCTGCAGATACGCAGTATTTT. This sequence encodes CAGKGGTSADTQYF.